Following are 22 T cell receptor beta chains from one sample sequenced in a study of T cell responses to AZD1222 COVID-19 vaccine. Assay used: immunoSEQ multiplex PCR; TCRdb lists only in-frame clones, some missing. This sample carries 120,000 to 150,000 clones, around 90% of them seen once, and the ten largest clones take 2.5% to 3%. Here the sequenced sample was peripheral blood, taken on day 0 of AZD1222 vaccination. These TCRs come from an adult in good health.

This chain links TRBV30 with TRBJ2-5; D perhaps matches TRBD2 (7 bases). CDR1 is GTSNPN and CDR2 is SVGIG in the germline V gene (reference sequence). This CDR3 spans 15 amino acids. V lost 4 bases and J lost 9, with 24 bases in between. CDR3 sequence: CAWIGGGPSHGPQYF. The DNA for the CDR3 is TGTGCCTGGATAGGGGGGGGGCCCTCACATGGACCCCAGTACTTC. Combining the CDR3 with reference TRBV30 and TRBJ2-5 gives the whole variable domain SQTIHQWPATLVQPVGSPLSLECTVEGTSNPNLYWYRQAAGRGLQLLFYSVGIGQISSEVPQNLSASRPQDRQFILSSKKLLLSDSGFYLCAWIGGGPSHGPQYFGPGTRLLVL.

The chain recombines TRBV7-9 with TRBJ1-3; unclear D gene. V shed 4 bases and J shed 0 bases, with 7 bases lying between them. The CDR3 sequence is 14 residues long. Germline V gene data show CDR1 as SEHNR and CDR2 as FQNEAQ (reference sequence). CDR3 coding DNA: TGTGCCAGCAGCTCAGGCCGCTCTGGAAACACCATATATTTT. Translation: CASSSGRSGNTIYF.

The chain combines TRBV4-3 with TRBJ2-7; TRBD2 is a possible D gene (6 bases). The CDR3 runs 14 residues. V lost 2 bases and J 0 bases, leaving 8 bases between the germline ends. Germline assignment: CDR1 LGHNA and CDR2 YSLEER. In DNA form, the CDR3 reads TGCGCCAGCAGCCAACACGGGGGCTCCTACGAGCAGTACTTC. This gives the protein CASSQHGGSYEQYF.

The count of this clone is one. The chain carries TRBV7-2 and TRBJ2-3; 9 bases agree with TRBD2. CDR1 and CDR2 (germline): SGHTA, FQGNSA. V trimming: 1 base; J trimming: 2 bases; junction bases outside the gene matches: 4. The CDR3 covers 16 residues. The chain's CDR3 is CASSLGGGAFTDTQYF. CDR3 DNA: TGTGCCAGCAGCTTAGGCGGGGGGGCTTTCACAGATACGCAGTATTTT.

This chain uses TRBV6-2 or TRBV6-3 with TRBJ2-1; 10 nucleotides align to TRBD2. V was pared by 6 bases and J by 4 bases, with 6 bases of the junction left unmatched. The CDR3 totals 15 residues. Per the germline V gene, CDR1 is MNHEY and CDR2 is SVGEGT. The CDR3 sequence: CASSLTSGEYNEQFF. CDR3 DNA sequence: TGTGCCAGCAGCCTTACTAGCGGGGAGTACAATGAGCAGTTCTTC.

V and J are TRBV28 and TRBJ2-5, with D uncertain. V was pared by 2 bases and J by 3 bases, with 13 bases between. CDR1 MDHEN and CDR2 SYDVKM come from the germline V gene. The CDR3 spans 15 residues. Here the CDR3 DNA reads TGTGCCAGCAGTTTACCTGGCGAGGCTAAAGAGACCCAGTACTTC. Protein sequence: CASSLPGEAKETQYF.

The rearrangement joins TRBV5-1 to TRBJ2-7; weak D call: TRBD2 (6 bases). V was pared by 1 base and J by 1 base, with 12 bases between. Germline assignment: CDR1 SGHRS and CDR2 YFSETQ. This CDR3 has 15 amino acids. DNA for the CDR3: TGCGCCAGCAGCTTGAGTGCGGGGAGTTCCTACGAGCAGTACTTC. Its protein product is CASSLSAGSSYEQYF. Drawing the rest from reference TRBV5-1 and TRBJ2-7, the complete variable domain is KAGVTQTPRYLIKTRGQQVTLSCSPISGHRSVSWYQQTPGQGLQFLFEYFSETQRNKGNFPGRFSGRQFSNSRSEMNVSTLELGDSALYLCASSLSAGSSYEQYFGPGTRLTVT.

V is TRBV6-2 or TRBV6-3 and J is TRBJ1-1; the match to TRBD1 covers 11 bases. The germline CDR1 and CDR2 sequences are MNHEY and SVGEGT. The ends lost 6 bases at V and 2 bases at J; junction bases unmatched: 8. This CDR3 is built from 16 residues. CDR3 region: CASSPGTGGGNTEAFF. The DNA for the CDR3 is TGTGCCAGCAGCCCTGGGACAGGGGGAGGCAACACTGAAGCTTTCTTT.

The V and J genes are TRBV2 and TRBJ1-3; 7 bases line up with TRBD1. Germline V gene data show CDR1 as SNHLY and CDR2 as FYNNEI. V trimming: 2 bases; J trimming: 4 bases; junction bases outside the gene matches: 5. This CDR3 has 15 amino acids. The DNA for the CDR3 is TGTGCCAGCAGTGAAAACAGGGGTGCCGGAAACACCATATATTTT. Protein sequence: CASSENRGAGNTIYF.

V usage is TRBV6-5 and J usage is TRBJ1-1; TRBD1 aligns across 9 bases. Germline V CDR1 and CDR2: MNHEY, SVGAGI. V dropped 6 bases and J dropped 5; count of bases not matched to a gene: 7. The CDR3 sequence is 14 residues long. Written as DNA, the CDR3 is TGTGCCAGCAGAAACAGGGGGCGAAGTACTGAAGCTTTCTTT. Residues: CASRNRGRSTEAFF.

The genes are TRBV5-5 and TRBJ1-2; D not certain. Germline lookup yields CDR1 SGHKS and CDR2 YYEKEE (reference sequence). V was shortened by 1 base and J by 3 bases, with 7 bases between the two germline ends. CDR3 length equals 13 residues. DNA for the CDR3: TGTGCCAGCAGCTTGAGCCAGTACTATGGCTACACCTTC. This translates into CASSLSQYYGYTF.

The chain joins TRBV20-1 to TRBJ1-2; D is unresolved. CDR1 DFQATT and CDR2 SNEGSKA come from the germline V gene (reference sequence). The CDR3 length is 9 residues. Trimming left V 6 bases short and J 6 bases short, with 5 bases between. DNA of the CDR3: TGCAGTGCCAAAGATGGCTACACCTTC. It translates to CSAKDGYTF.

The chain is built from TRBV2 and TRBJ1-5; no firm D call. The length of the CDR3 is 15 residues. The germline V gene has CDR1 SNHLY and CDR2 FYNNEI. The V end lost 1 base, the J end lost 0 bases, and 7 bases lay between the germline ends. The CDR3 DNA follows: TGTGCCAGCAGTGAAGACACCCGTAGCAATCAGCCCCAGCATTTT. Protein sequence: CASSEDTRSNQPQHF. Full variable domain (missing parts from reference TRBV2 and TRBJ1-5): EPEVTQTPSHQVTQMGQEVILRCVPISNHLYFYWYRQILGQKVEFLVSFYNNEISEKSEIFDDQFSVERPDGSNFTLKIRSTKLEDSAMYFCASSEDTRSNQPQHFGDGTRLSIL.

Worth noting for this clone: Different DNA sequences within this sample yield the same CDR3. V gene TRBV30 combines with J gene TRBJ1-6; D is ambiguous. From germline, CDR1 is GTSNPN and CDR2 SVGIG (reference sequence). This CDR3 has 15 residues. The V and J ends lost 3 bases and 0 bases respectively, with 9 bases between them. DNA for the CDR3: TGTGCCTGGAGGGGGTCGAGCTCCTATAATTCACCCCTCCACTTT. Encoded protein: CAWRGSSSYNSPLHF.

J is TRBJ2-6 and V is TRBV11-2; D is perhaps TRBD2 (6 bases). The CDR3 is made up of 16 amino acids. Trimming shortened V by 1 base and J by 2 bases, and 9 bases separated the two germline ends. Germline values: CDR1 SGHAT, CDR2 FQNNGV. CDR3 sequence reads: CASSLVRGAGANVLTF. Here the CDR3 DNA reads TGTGCCAGCAGCTTAGTGCGGGGAGCTGGGGCCAACGTCCTGACTTTC.

The chain uses TRBV2 and TRBJ1-1; no clear D. The CDR3 is made up of 13 amino acids. The V and J ends lost 10 bases and 1 base respectively, with 13 bases between them. From germline, CDR1 is SNHLY and CDR2 FYNNEI. CDR3 sequence (DNA): TGTGCCACCTTCGCTTTAGAGAACACTGAAGCTTTCTTT. Its translation is CATFALENTEAFF.

The chain has TRBV28 and TRBJ2-7; D remains unclear. V lost 3 bases to trimming and J lost 4 bases, with 4 bases between them. The CDR3 has 11 residues. Germline lookup yields CDR1 MDHEN and CDR2 SYDVKM. In nucleotides, the CDR3 is TGTGCCAGCAGTTTCGGGTACGAGCAGTACTTC. Its protein is CASSFGYEQYF.

V gene TRBV7-8 combines with J gene TRBJ1-3; tentatively, D is TRBD1 (6 bases). The CDR3 spans 18 residues. Trimming took 4 bases from V and 0 from J, leaving 19 bases between them. Germline CDR1 and CDR2: SGHVS and FQNEAQ. The DNA of the CDR3 is TGTGCCAGCAGCTCTCTGGGGGGGGGCCAAAGCTCTGGAAACACCATATATTTT. This sequence encodes CASSSLGGGQSSGNTIYF.

This clone was observed once. The chain has TRBV6-5 and TRBJ2-1; no reliable D call. V was pared by 6 bases and J by 0 bases, with 9 bases between. In germline, CDR1 is MNHEY, CDR2 SVGAGI. This CDR3 has 14 residues. The CDR3 spells CASSLESSYNEQFF. DNA of the CDR3: TGTGCCAGCAGCCTAGAGAGCTCCTACAATGAGCAGTTCTTC.

The chain employs TRBV15 and TRBJ2-2, with a weak D call TRBD1 (6 bases). In germline, CDR1 is LNHNV, CDR2 YYDKDF (reference sequence). V was pared by 5 bases and J by 6 bases, with 13 bases between. The CDR3 is 14 residues long. CDR3 region: CATSRARGSGELFF. The CDR3 region has the DNA TGTGCCACCAGCCGCGCTAGGGGGTCCGGGGAGCTGTTTTTT. Full variable domain (missing parts from reference TRBV15 and TRBJ2-2): DAMVIQNPRYQVTQFGKPVTLSCSQTLNHNVMYWYQQKSSQAPKLLFHYYDKDFNNEADTPDNFQSRRPNTSFCFLDIRSPGLGDTAMYLCATSRARGSGELFFGEGSRLTVL.

This clone was seen just once. The chain couples TRBV19 to TRBJ1-3; no firm D call. Germline lookup yields CDR1 LNHDA and CDR2 SQIVND (reference sequence). Trimming left V 3 bases short and J 0 bases short, with 18 bases between. The CDR3 extends over 18 amino acids. The CDR3 DNA sequence: TGTGCCAGTAGTATTCTTGGCTCGGGGTCAAGCTCTGGAAACACCATATATTTT. Its protein is CASSILGSGSSSGNTIYF.

This clone was detected once. The CDR3 loop reads CASTLRGLGEQRNNEQFF. The DNA for the CDR3 is TGTGCCAGCACCCTCAGGGGGCTCGGGGAGCAGAGGAACAATGAGCAGTTCTTC. The V call is TRBV7-8, the J call TRBJ2-1, with 8 bases identical to TRBD1. After removal of 7 bases from V and 5 bases from J, the junction contained 19 bases not matched to a gene. This CDR3 contains 18 residues. CDR1 and CDR2 (germline): SGHVS, FQNEAQ.